This T cell receptor (beta chain) was sequenced in a study of identical twins (TCRdb year 2016). About the full investigation: To test whether fetal clonotypes persist, this study deep-sequenced TCR alpha and beta repertoires from monozygotic twins, from unrelated adults of various ages, and from cord blood. To rule out contamination, replicate twin experiments were performed at different times with different library preparation protocols. The study at large found these results: A weaker excess of twin sharing was found in beta out-of-frame sequences because the signal-to-noise ratio was lowered by fewer shared sequences. Conclusions relied on cross-sectional statistical analysis, since the same donors could not be followed over many years. Abundant cord blood beta clonotypes had fewer insertions, young adult naive repertoires showed a similar but weaker trend, and memory repertoires showed no such trend. Recombination models systematically underestimated out-of-frame TCR alpha sharing in monozygotic twins but agreed with sharing between unrelated individuals. Invariant T cells such as MAIT and iNKT could partly confound zero-insertion analyses, although diverse VJ usage argued against such confounding for most clonotypes. Compared with coincidental sharing between unrelated individuals, out-of-frame TCR alpha sequences shared between twins had an excess of sequences with low generation probability.

Every donor in the study was a healthy Caucasian. Three pairs of female monozygotic twins, all aged about 18 to 30 years, were included in the twin cohort. RNA for TCR libraries was isolated from peripheral blood mononuclear cells. CDR1 and CDR2 (LNHNV, YYDKDF) derive from the germline V gene (reference sequence). Inclusive of the bounding cysteine and phenylalanine, the CDR3 is 18 residues long. Solely the CDR3 DNA is kept, with 54 bases framed from the first base. Trimming takes 1 base off V and 0 bases off J; junction bases not matched to a gene: 6. Comments on this clonotype: The antigen it binds to is not known. Base qualities are missing; no much larger clone stands one base away.

The library was prepared using 5' RACE. The sequencing machine was an Illumina HiSeq 2000. A universal primer binding site was introduced by template switching, and a unique molecular identifier was present in the final cDNA, enabling accurate counting of TCR cDNA molecules. Specific primers in the conserved constant-segment region were used to synthesize first-strand cDNA for TCR alpha and beta chains. To control for contamination, every cDNA library was double barcoded, receiving both a SMART-Mk sample barcode and Illumina barcodes. TruSeq adapter sequences and Illumina sample barcodes were added in two successive PCR steps. The Illumina HiSeq platform was used with custom primers to sequence TCR alpha and beta cDNA libraries. As for the authors' bioinformatics: MiGEC was used to process raw reads and extract unique molecular identifiers, and MiXCR was used to find CDR3 positions. Recombination models were inferred per individual with the repgenHMM and IGoR tools using an EM algorithm. The analysis of shared clonotypes was done with the tcR package in R, with sharing normalized by the product of cloneset sizes. To study raw recombination without the effects of thymic and clonal selection, out-of-frame nonproductive sequences were analyzed. The public reads were quality trimmed at Q25 with fastp and then assembled into clones with MiXCR by TCRdb, keeping productive beta chains. Every distinct CDR3 protein forms one entry, paired with its most common genes and DNA. The V and J calls and clone size are TCRdb's, not the authors'. The table for this sample lists a few hundred thousand distinct CDR3 sequences; approximately 9.6% of them were counted only once. The biggest ten clones account for roughly 3% of the sample.

A further study also used this sample, focusing on yellow fever vaccine responses in identical twins. The second study also describes: The authors reported that the T cell response to vaccination in identical twins appeared partly convergent and partly personalized. The study precisely tracked vaccine-responding T cell clones in identical twins.

This clonotype originated in a woman in her late teens or twenties in good health. Recombination linked TRBV15 to TRBJ2-1, with 10 bases matching TRBD1. Specimen: PBMCs. The DNA reads TGTGCCACCAGCAGAGGGACAGGGGGGGACAGCTCCTACAATGAGCAGTTCTTC. Translated, it reads CATSRGTGGDSSYNEQFF.